The 30 T cell receptor beta chains presented below share a single source sample, sequenced in a study of response to subunit inactivated influenza vaccine. TCRdb re-called the RT-PCR reads with MiXCR, one entry per CDR3 protein. Of about 480,000 distinct CDR3 sequences in the sample, less than 30% are singletons; the top ten hold approximately 1.9%. The specimen was CD4+ T cells sorted from PBMCs, collected 4 to 6 days after vaccination. The receptors here all came from a man between 45 and 60 years old who received an inactivated influenza vaccine.

In this sample, this clonotype turned up a few times. The rearrangement links TRBV29-1 to TRBJ2-7; D gene unclear. Germline V gene data show CDR1 as SQVTM and CDR2 as ANQGSEA. The CDR3 runs to 13 residues. With 6 bases removed from V and 0 bases from J, the gap between germline ends came to 12 bases. The CDR3, as DNA: TGCAGCGTCGCGTCCGGTTTCTCCTACGAGCAGTACTTC. It encodes CSVASGFSYEQYF.

The sample holds a few counts of this clonotype. The chain links TRBV29-1 to TRBJ2-3; D ambiguous. Germline lookup yields CDR1 SQVTM and CDR2 ANQGSEA. CDR3 length: 16 amino acids. The V and J ends lost 3 bases and 1 base respectively, with 17 bases between them. The DNA of the CDR3 is TGCAGCGTTGATGGGCAGACTCGAGGTGGCACAGATACGCAGTATTTT. Translation gives CSVDGQTRGGTDTQYF.

The J gene is TRBJ2-1, the V gene TRBV20-1; a possible D gene is TRBD2 (6 bases). In germline, CDR1 is DFQATT, CDR2 SNEGSKA (reference sequence). The CDR3 covers 14 residues. Trimming removed 5 bases at V and 0 bases at J, with 11 bases between. CDR3 sequence reads: CSAVSGSSYNEQFF. The CDR3 bases are TGCAGTGCTGTTAGCGGAAGCTCCTACAATGAGCAGTTCTTC.

The V call is TRBV7-7, the J call TRBJ2-1; maybe TRBD2 (6 bases). The CDR3 has 15 residues. Trimming removed 1 base at V and 6 bases at J, with 13 bases between. Per the germline V gene, CDR1 is SSHAT and CDR2 is FNYEAQ (reference sequence). CDR3: CASSLEAGPRNEQFF. The DNA of the CDR3 is TGTGCCAGCAGCTTAGAGGCGGGGCCCCGCAATGAGCAGTTCTTC.

This clonotype was counted a single time. V is TRBV9 and J is TRBJ2-5; 8 nucleotides agree with TRBD1. This CDR3 is built from 16 residues. The ends lost 4 bases at V and 4 bases at J; junction bases unmatched: 12. Germline CDR1 SGDLS, CDR2 YYNGEE. CDR3 loop: CASSSRQGRLRETQYF. The CDR3 bases are TGTGCCAGCAGCTCACGACAGGGGCGTTTGAGAGAGACCCAGTACTTC.

Notes on this clonotype: One junction end disagrees with the germline gene, perhaps due to a read error. This sequence joins TRBV29-1 and TRBJ2-7, with 11 bases aligning to TRBD2. The CDR3 is 13 residues long. Germline-derived CDR1 and CDR2 are SQVTM and ANQGSEA. The CDR3 spells CSVSLAGAPEPYF. In DNA, the CDR3 is TGCAGCGTGTCACTAGCGGGAGCTCCCGAGCCGTACTTC.

The J gene is TRBJ2-5, the V gene TRBV10-3, with D maybe TRBD2 (6 bases). Germline V gene data show CDR1 as ENHRY and CDR2 as SYGVKD. This CDR3 is 15 amino acids long. The ends were cut back, 3 bases at V and 1 base at J, with 12 bases in the middle. CDR3 DNA: TGTGCCATCAGTGACCCCAATAGCGGCCAAGAGACCCAGTACTTC. Its translation: CAISDPNSGQETQYF.

CDR3 in DNA: TGTGCCAGCAGTTCAAGGGGACAGGGTAACTACGAGCAGTACTTC. Residues: CASSSRGQGNYEQYF. The chain couples TRBV6-2 or TRBV6-3 to TRBJ2-7; 9 bases match TRBD1. The J segment lost 3 bases and the V segment lost 4 bases, leaving 7 bases of the junction unmatched. CDR1 is MNHEY, CDR2 SVGEGT, per germline. This CDR3 is 15 amino acids long.

In this sample, this clonotype turned up a few times. The V and J genes are TRBV29-1 and TRBJ2-3; D is unresolved. Deletions cut 6 bases from V and 2 bases from J, with 9 bases between. The CDR3 is 12 residues long. Germline V CDR1 and CDR2: SQVTM, ANQGSEA. Written as DNA, the CDR3 is TGCAGCGTCCGAGCCCTCACAGATACGCAGTATTTT. The encoded protein is CSVRALTDTQYF.

In this sample, this clonotype turned up a few times. The chain combines TRBV4-3 with TRBJ2-4, with TRBD1 matching over 8 bases. The V gene's germline CDR1 is LGHNA and CDR2 YSLEER. V shed 3 bases, J shed 9 bases, and the junction held 7 bases outside the gene matches. This CDR3 spans 14 amino acids. DNA for the CDR3: TGCGCCAGCAGCCAGGAAGGACAGGGCGGCATTCAGTACTTC. As protein: CASSQEGQGGIQYF.

Here the CDR3 reads CASSLAGTAGYTF. The CDR3 DNA reads TGTGCCAGCAGCTTAGCGGGGACAGCGGGCTACACCTTC. The chain recombines TRBV7-2 with TRBJ1-2, with TRBD1 matching over 7 bases. The CDR3 extends over 13 amino acids. V lost 0 bases to trimming and J lost 8 bases; unmatched junction nucleotides: 3. Germline V gene data show CDR1 as SGHTA and CDR2 as FQGNSA. Filled out from reference TRBV7-2 and TRBJ1-2, the complete variable domain reads GAGVSQSPSNKVTEKGKDVELRCDPISGHTALYWYRQSLGQGLEFLIYFQGNSAPDKSGLPSDRFSAERTGGSVSTLTIQRTQQEDSAVYLCASSLAGTAGYTFGSGTRLTVV.

This clonotype was seen only a few times. The chain employs TRBV3-1 and TRBJ2-1, with 8 bases fitting TRBD2. The CDR3 loop spans 16 amino acids. Germline lookup yields CDR1 LGHDT and CDR2 YNNKEL (reference sequence). Trimming took 1 base from V and 5 from J; bases not matched to a gene: 7. DNA for the CDR3: TGTGCCAGCAGCCAAGTTATGGTAGCGGGACACAATGAGCAGTTCTTC. It encodes CASSQVMVAGHNEQFF.

The J gene is TRBJ2-7, the V gene TRBV10-3; tentative D call: TRBD1 (5 bases). There are 12 residues in the CDR3. V lost 5 bases to trimming and J lost 5 bases, with 10 bases between them. Germline values: CDR1 ENHRY, CDR2 SYGVKD. CDR3 nucleotides: TGTGCCATCAGTCAGGGAAAGGACGAGCAGTACTTC. Translation: CAISQGKDEQYF.

This clonotype was seen a handful of times. The chain combines TRBV24-1 with TRBJ2-2; 9 bases map to TRBD1. In germline, CDR1 is KGHDR, CDR2 SFDVKD. The CDR3 has 16 amino acids. V shed 3 bases, J shed 4 bases, and the junction held 5 bases outside the gene matches. The CDR3 is CATSDTGQGITGELFF. The CDR3 DNA follows: TGTGCCACCAGTGATACGGGACAGGGTATCACCGGGGAGCTGTTTTTT.

In this sample, this clonotype turned up a few times. The chain carries TRBV7-9 and TRBJ2-7; weak D call: TRBD1 (6 bases). Germline CDR1 SEHNR, CDR2 FQNEAQ (reference sequence). The CDR3 spans 14 residues. The V and J ends lost 7 bases and 5 bases respectively, with 18 bases between them. The CDR3 DNA is TGTGCCAGCACCGTGGACAGAATCGGGAACGAGCAGTACTTC. Encoded protein: CASTVDRIGNEQYF.

The chain combines TRBV4-3 with TRBJ2-3, with D possibly called TRBD1 or TRBD2 (5 bases each). CDR1 and CDR2 (germline): LGHNA, YSLEER. There are 16 residues in the CDR3. V was pared by 4 bases and J by 1 base, with 15 bases between. As DNA, the CDR3 is TGCGCCAGCAGCCGAGAGGGACCCCAGGGCACAGATACGCAGTATTTT. Translation gives CASSREGPQGTDTQYF.

CDR3 protein: CATSDTAGLGPQHF. DNA for the CDR3: TGTGCCACCAGTGATACGGCGGGCCTTGGGCCCCAGCATTTT. The chain employs TRBV24-1 and TRBJ1-5, with D unclear. The CDR3 length is 14 residues. Germline values: CDR1 KGHDR, CDR2 SFDVKD. Trimming cost V 3 bases and J 9 bases, with 14 bases left between them.

The V gene is TRBV5-1, the J gene TRBJ1-4; the D gene is possibly TRBD1 (5 bases). V gave up 0 bases and J gave up 5 bases, with 11 bases separating them. CDR1 SGHRS and CDR2 YFSETQ come from the germline V gene. This CDR3 contains 15 residues. CDR3 sequence: CASSLEGRDNEKLFF. The CDR3 DNA reads as TGCGCCAGCAGCTTGGAGGGCAGGGACAATGAAAAACTGTTTTTT.

This chain links TRBV7-6 with TRBJ1-5; 8 nucleotides agree with TRBD1. CDR3 length: 16 amino acids. V lost 2 bases, J lost 7 bases, and 10 bases stayed unmatched. CDR1 is SGHVS and CDR2 is FNYEAQ in the germline V gene. The CDR3 protein is CASSLRSGQGGQPQHF. DNA of the CDR3: TGTGCCAGCAGCTTAAGGAGCGGACAGGGCGGGCAGCCCCAGCATTTT.

This clonotype was observed a few times. The genes are TRBV19 and TRBJ2-1; 7 bases align to TRBD2. The CDR3 has 14 amino acids. Germline V gene lookup returns CDR1 LNHDA and CDR2 SQIVND (reference sequence). The V and J ends lost 3 bases and 7 bases, in that order; junction bases with no gene match: 6. This chain's CDR3 is CASSIRGRGNEQFF. CDR3 coding DNA: TGTGCCAGTAGTATCCGCGGGAGAGGGAATGAGCAGTTCTTC.

The chain combines TRBV6-1 with TRBJ1-1; D gene uncertain. In germline, CDR1 is MNHNS, CDR2 SASEGT. This CDR3 contains 15 residues. V was shortened by 6 bases and J by 6 bases, with 20 bases between the two germline ends. The CDR3 reads CASSGRALSRPEAFF. CDR3 nucleotide sequence: TGTGCCAGCAGCGGTAGGGCTCTCTCTCGGCCTGAAGCTTTCTTT.

This clonotype came up a few times. The chain employs TRBV5-5 and TRBJ1-2, with 11 bases matching TRBD1. The CDR3 has 14 residues. Germline values: CDR1 SGHKS, CDR2 YYEKEE (reference sequence). J was trimmed by 5 bases and V by 3 bases; bases with no gene match: 3. Here the CDR3 reads CASSWGQGEYGYTF. The CDR3 DNA follows: TGTGCCAGCAGCTGGGGACAGGGGGAGTATGGCTACACCTTC.

The chain joins TRBV2 to TRBJ2-7; 11 bases line up with TRBD2. From germline, CDR1 is SNHLY and CDR2 FYNNEI. Trimming at V came to 2 bases and at J to 7 bases, leaving 19 bases not matched to a gene. This CDR3 region has 19 residues. DNA for the CDR3: TGTGCCAGCAGTGAAAGACTAGCGGGGCTCCTACGAGCAGTATGGGAGCAGTACTTC. Translating gives CASSERLAGLLRAVWEQYF.

This clonotype was observed a few times. The chain recombines TRBV6-2 or TRBV6-3 with TRBJ2-5; tentative D call: TRBD1 (6 bases). The CDR3 totals 18 residues. The germline V gene encodes CDR1 MNHEY and CDR2 SVGEGT. Trimming cost V 5 bases and J 2 bases, with 24 bases left between them. The CDR3 nucleotides are TGTGCCAGCAGTCGCCCGGTCTGGAAAGGGGGACAACAAGAGACCCAGTACTTC. Amino acids: CASSRPVWKGGQQETQYF.

This clonotype was picked up a small number of times. This chain joins TRBV15 and TRBJ1-6; D gene unclear. Trimming stripped 3 bases from V and 9 bases from J, with 9 bases between. Germline CDR1 LNHNV, CDR2 YYDKDF (reference sequence). This CDR3 has 13 residues. This CDR3 reads CATSSQYSSPLHF. The CDR3 DNA is TGTGCCACCAGCAGCCAGTACAGTTCACCCCTCCACTTT.

This clonotype was detected many times. The genes are TRBV6-2 or TRBV6-3 and TRBJ2-7; D not certain. The CDR3 runs to 13 residues. V lost 1 base and J lost 3, with 7 bases in between. The germline V gene has CDR1 MNHEY and CDR2 SVGEGT. DNA of the CDR3: TGTGCCAGCAGTTACTACGGCGGCTACGAGCAGTACTTC. As protein: CASSYYGGYEQYF.

The chain employs TRBV14 and TRBJ2-7; D call uncertain. Trimming took off 0 bases at V and 3 bases at J, with 12 bases between the two ends. In germline, CDR1 is SGHDN, CDR2 FVKESK. The CDR3 length is 15 residues. CDR3 DNA: TGTGCCAGCAGCCAAGATCTGGCCAGGAGCTACGAGCAGTACTTC. This translates into CASSQDLARSYEQYF.

This clonotype was seen a handful of times. The genes are TRBV12-3 or TRBV12-4 and TRBJ2-1, with 10 bases that match TRBD2. The CDR3 consists of 15 residues. Trimming removed 5 bases from V and 3 bases from J; junction bases left unmatched: 4. The CDR3 nucleotides are TGTGCCAGCAGTCCCACTAGCGGGAACTACAATGAGCAGTTCTTC. Amino acids: CASSPTSGNYNEQFF.

The CDR3 spells CSARDRYIGGYTF. CDR3 in DNA: TGCAGTGCTAGAGATCGGTACATTGGTGGCTACACCTTC. The J gene is TRBJ1-2, the V gene TRBV20-1; no reliable D call. The CDR3 extends over 13 amino acids. Germline V lookup: CDR1 DFQATT, CDR2 SNEGSKA (reference sequence). V lost 0 bases and J lost 7, with 12 bases in between.

The J gene is TRBJ1-4, the V gene TRBV4-1; D gene unclear. The CDR3 loop spans 15 amino acids. V lost 4 bases and J lost 1, with 10 bases in between. Looked up from germline, CDR1 is MGHRA and CDR2 is YSYEKL. This chain's CDR3 is CASSLRTQTNEKLFF. CDR3 in DNA: TGCGCCAGCAGCCTCCGGACGCAAACTAATGAAAAACTGTTTTTT.